Shown below are 14 T cell receptor beta chains from a single sample sequenced in a study of T cells in localized non-small cell lung cancer. Produced via immunoSEQ multiplex PCR; TCRdb's table is partial and in-frame only. The table has tens of thousands of clones, more than 75% seen once. The material was PBMCs, obtained before any cancer treatment. The receptors originated from a woman between 35 and 70 years old with stage II squamous cell lung carcinoma.

In its sample, this clone was seen once. V is TRBV5-1 and J is TRBJ2-2; unclear D gene. Trimming removed 5 bases from V and 4 bases from J, with 12 bases in between. This CDR3 is built from 14 residues. From germline, CDR1 is SGHRS and CDR2 YFSETQ. CDR3 protein: CASSLGSLTGELFF. CDR3 DNA sequence: TGCGCCAGCAGTCTCGGATCTCTCACCGGGGAGCTGTTTTTT. The variable domain in full, with the rest retrieved from reference TRBV5-1 and TRBJ2-2, is KAGVTQTPRYLIKTRGQQVTLSCSPISGHRSVSWYQQTPGQGLQFLFEYFSETQRNKGNFPGRFSGRQFSNSRSEMNVSTLELGDSALYLCASSLGSLTGELFFGEGSRLTVL.

The chain combines TRBV27 with TRBJ2-1; D ambiguous. Germline-derived CDR1 and CDR2 are MNHEY and SMNVEV (reference sequence). With 0 bases removed from V and 4 bases from J, the gap between germline ends came to 10 bases. The CDR3 has 15 amino acids. The CDR3 DNA follows: TGTGCCAGCAGTTTATCACTCCCGAGGTACAATGAGCAGTTCTTC. This translates into CASSLSLPRYNEQFF.

The V gene is TRBV4-2, the J gene TRBJ2-1; D may be TRBD2 (5 bases). The germline CDR1 and CDR2 sequences are LGHNA and YNFKEQ. The CDR3 contains 16 residues. Trimming removed 3 bases at V and 5 bases at J, with 17 bases between. The CDR3 spells CASSHSASGHNNEQFF. CDR3 nucleotides: TGTGCCAGCAGCCATTCGGCCAGCGGCCACAACAATGAGCAGTTCTTC.

The J gene is TRBJ2-7, the V gene TRBV7-2, with 8 bases fitting TRBD2. The junction had 6 bases not matched to a gene; V was cut back by 2 bases and J by 3 bases. This CDR3 has 15 amino acids. The germline gives CDR1 SGHTA, CDR2 FQGNSA. This CDR3 reads CASSLNNLAGYEQYF. In DNA form, the CDR3 reads TGTGCCAGCAGCTTAAACAACCTAGCGGGCTACGAGCAGTACTTC.

The chain employs TRBV7-9 and TRBJ2-3; D is possibly TRBD1 or TRBD2 (6 bases each). This CDR3 has 16 amino acids. Trimming cost V 5 bases and J 5 bases, with 20 bases left between them. Germline assignment: CDR1 SEHNR and CDR2 FQNEAQ (reference sequence). The CDR3 DNA follows: TGTGCCAGCAGCACTAAGGGGGGCGACGTGGTAGATACGCAGTATTTT. Translated, it gives CASSTKGGDVVDTQYF.

The chain links TRBV7-8 to TRBJ2-5, with D unresolved. The end of the DNA is better explained by TRBJ2-7, so the J call may be wrong. The CDR3 extends over 14 amino acids. The germline gives CDR1 SGHVS, CDR2 FQNEAQ. DNA of the CDR3: TGTGCCAGCAGCCCCACTGGTAACTCCTACGAGCAGTACTTC. Translated: CASSPTGNSYEQYF.

This clone occurred once. J is TRBJ1-1 and V is TRBV10-2; possibly TRBD1 for D (5 bases). The ends were cut back, 6 bases at V and 1 base at J, with 9 bases in the middle. Germline CDR1 and CDR2: WSHSY and SAAADI. The CDR3 length is 13 residues. Here the CDR3 reads CASRPDRNTEAFF. The DNA for the CDR3 is TGCGCCAGCAGGCCCGACAGGAACACTGAAGCTTTCTTT.

This rearrangement joins TRBV7-2 to TRBJ2-1, with TRBD1 matching over 8 bases. Germline V gene sequence: CDR1 SGHTA, CDR2 FQGNSA. The CDR3 extends over 16 amino acids. V dropped 4 bases and J dropped 2; count of bases not matched to a gene: 7. The CDR3 spells CASSSRTGRAYNEQFF. CDR3 coding DNA: TGTGCCAGCAGCTCAAGGACAGGGCGAGCCTACAATGAGCAGTTCTTC.

For the CDR3, the DNA is TGTGCCAGCAAAATAGCGGGAGCTTACGAGCAGTACTTC. Residues: CASKIAGAYEQYF. This chain connects TRBV2 to TRBJ2-7; 9 bases agree with TRBD2. There are 13 residues in the CDR3. Germline trimming cut 7 bases from V and 4 bases from J; bases unmatched to any gene: 5. The V gene's germline CDR1 is SNHLY and CDR2 FYNNEI.

This rearrangement joins TRBV28 to TRBJ2-7; 8 nucleotides match TRBD1. Germline CDR1 MDHEN, CDR2 SYDVKM. The CDR3 is 11 amino acids. The junction had 2 bases not matched to a gene; V was cut back by 9 bases and J by 4 bases. For the CDR3, the DNA is TGTGCCAGTCAGGGGGCTTACGAGCAGTACTTC. This gives the protein CASQGAYEQYF.

About this clone itself: One end of the junction does not line up with germline, which may come from a read error. The chain carries TRBV6-1 and TRBJ2-2, with no clear D. Germline loops: CDR1 MNHNS, CDR2 SASEGT. CDR3 length: 14 amino acids. The CDR3 DNA follows: TGTGCCAGCAGGGGGTCCCCGAATACCGGGGAGCTGTTTTTT. Amino acid sequence: CASRGSPNTGELFF.

This clone was seen a single time. V and J are TRBV5-4 and TRBJ1-2, with 8 bases identical to TRBD1. The CDR3 has 14 residues. Germline assignment: CDR1 SGHNT and CDR2 YYREEE (reference sequence). Losses at the gene ends were 3 bases for V and 6 bases for J; bases not matched to a gene: 7. CDR3 in amino acids: CASSSADRGNGYTF. The DNA for the CDR3 is TGTGCCAGCAGCTCAGCTGACAGGGGAAATGGCTACACCTTC.

The chain combines TRBV5-1 with TRBJ1-2; 12 nucleotides align to TRBD1. Germline assignment: CDR1 SGHRS and CDR2 YFSETQ. The trim removed 7 bases at V and 3 bases at J, leaving 4 bases unmatched. CDR3 length equals 14 residues. DNA for the CDR3: TGCGCCAGCGGGACAGGGGGCTTCTACTATGGCTACACCTTC. It yields the protein CASGTGGFYYGYTF.

This rearrangement joins TRBV25-1 to TRBJ2-2; the D gene could be TRBD1 or TRBD2 (5 bases each). The V and J ends lost 6 bases and 6 bases respectively, with 5 bases between them. The CDR3 is made up of 11 amino acids. Germline CDR1 MGHDK, CDR2 SYGVNS. CDR3 protein: CASRGAGELFF. The CDR3 DNA follows: TGTGCCAGCAGGGGGGCCGGGGAGCTGTTTTTT.